This T cell receptor (beta chain) is from a study of blood T cells in healthy people across ages. A second PCR, run for about 7 to 11 cycles, used a sample-barcoded 5' primer plus a J-beta primer mix. Every molecule of cDNA carried a tag from a template-switch adaptor with 12 random nucleotides. TCRdb analysed the 5' RACE reads with MiXCR anew, one entry per CDR3 protein. The sample carries 1.5 million to 2 million distinct CDR3 sequences, approximately 30% recorded once. The CDR3 covers 17 residues. Germline V gives CDR1 SGDLS, CDR2 YYNGEE. Unmatched junction bases numbered 11, after V lost 0 bases and J lost 2 bases. This clonotype was detected only a few times.

The chain uses TRBV9 and TRBJ2-7; 7 bases line up with TRBD1. This clonotype originated in a woman between 25 and 40 years old in good health. The sample comprised blood. Written as DNA, the CDR3 is TGTGCCAGCAGCGTAGCCCCTGGGACAGATGCGGCCTACGAGCAGTACTTC. Translated, it gives CASSVAPGTDAAYEQYF.